The clone carrying this T cell receptor (beta chain) was observed a handful of times. The antigen is not known. Time point defined: late sampling 161 to 241 days after vaccination in three convalescent patients. Treatment denoted: roughly ten-day PBMC culture with coronavirus spike peptide pools or control peptides (ViraFEST assay). Peptide-pool expansion of antigen-specific T cells preceded TCR sequencing in ViraFEST. The source of the sample is a study of vaccination and CD4 T cells after COVID-19. Study summary: A vaccine, either BNT162b2 or mRNA-1273, was given to participants in two doses.

CD4+ T cells that had been cultured provided DNA sequenced with the Oncomine TCR Beta short-read assay. TCRdb processed the PCR reads anew with MiXCR; each CDR3 protein has one entry. The table has about 22,000 distinct CDR3 sequences, under 40% seen once. The CDR3 covers 14 residues. The germline V and J ends were trimmed by 1 base and 7 bases, with 13 bases remaining between them. CDR1 and CDR2 (germline): LGHNA, YNFKEQ. General study points: When vaccine-specific clones from convalescent patients were examined, 304 of 307 were spike mono-reactive.

The sequencing used CD4+ T cells from blood, cultured in vitro, collected about 7 months after SARS-CoV-2 vaccination. This TCR was recovered from a human donor who had recovered from COVID-19. The chain couples TRBV4-2 to TRBJ1-2; D ambiguous. The CDR3 DNA follows: TGTGCCAGCAGCCAAGCGAATCCGGATACTGGCTACACCTTC. It yields the protein CASSQANPDTGYTF.